This T cell receptor beta chain was retrieved from a study of cytomegalovirus exposure and HLA in healthy donors. The study's findings and limits: TRBV6-2, TRBV6-3 and other indistinguishable V segments were excluded. Later analysis demonstrated an association between a missense DCLRE1C variant and TCR beta V- and J-gene trimming. As immune exposure information, only CMV serostatus was available. Accounts indicate the classifier identified cytomegalovirus status with strong specificity and sensitivity.

It was with 60 Vbeta and 13 Jbeta primers that the PCR ran. Generated by immunoSEQ multiplex PCR, the TCRdb table keeps only in-frame clones and is missing some. Of about 79,000 clones listed, 67% are singletons. With regard to this clone: The antigen is undetermined. The junction and the germline gene differ at one end; a read error may be behind it.

CDR1 SEHNR and CDR2 FQNEAQ come from the germline V gene (reference sequence). This CDR3 is 14 amino acids long. Specimen: PBMCs. V usage is TRBV7-9 and J usage is TRBJ1-1; no clear D gene. The TCR sequence derives from a woman between 45 and 65 years old in good health and CMV-seropositive. The CDR3 sequence is CSSNPGGVNTEAFF. The CDR3 bases are TGTTCCAGCAACCCGGGAGGAGTGAACACTGAAGCTTTCTTT.